This TCR beta chain comes out of a study of cytomegalovirus exposure and HLA in healthy donors. The PCR employed 60 Vbeta primers together with 13 Jbeta primers. Some clones are missing from TCRdb's copy, which holds only in-frame ones; the method was immunoSEQ multiplex PCR. The repertoire holds around 190,000 clones, with about 80% as singletons. The germline V and J ends were trimmed by 8 bases and 2 bases, with 13 bases remaining between them. The CDR3 totals 14 residues. Germline lookup yields CDR1 SEHNR and CDR2 FQNEAQ (reference sequence). About this clone: Its antigen is still unknown.

Despite likely unrecorded immune exposures, the donors were nominally healthy at the time of sampling. Study conclusions and caveats: Many donors carried some public TCRs, although rarity characterized most TCR sequences.

The chain joins TRBV7-9 to TRBJ1-3; TRBD1 might be the D (6 bases). The material sequenced was PBMCs. The TCR was taken from a woman aged 30 to 39 in good health and CMV-seronegative. This CDR3 reads CASWSRDTGNTIYF. In DNA form, the CDR3 reads TGTGCCAGCTGGTCGAGGGACACTGGAAACACCATATATTTT.